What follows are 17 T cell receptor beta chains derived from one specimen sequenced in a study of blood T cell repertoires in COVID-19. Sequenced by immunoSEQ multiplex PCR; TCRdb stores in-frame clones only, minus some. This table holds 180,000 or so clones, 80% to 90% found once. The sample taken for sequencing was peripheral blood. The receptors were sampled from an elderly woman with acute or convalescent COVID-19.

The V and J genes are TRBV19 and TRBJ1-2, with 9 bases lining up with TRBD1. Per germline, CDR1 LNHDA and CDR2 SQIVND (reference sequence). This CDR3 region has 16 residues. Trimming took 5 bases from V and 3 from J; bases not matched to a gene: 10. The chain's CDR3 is CASSLAIGTGHYGYTF. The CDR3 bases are TGTGCCAGTAGTCTCGCGATCGGGACAGGGCACTATGGCTACACCTTC.

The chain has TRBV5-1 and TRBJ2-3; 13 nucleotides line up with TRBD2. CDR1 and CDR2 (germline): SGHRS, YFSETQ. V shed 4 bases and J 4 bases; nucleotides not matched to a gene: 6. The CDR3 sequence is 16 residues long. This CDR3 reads CASSPTLAGGPDTQYF. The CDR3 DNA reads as TGCGCCAGCAGCCCAACACTAGCGGGAGGGCCAGATACGCAGTATTTT.

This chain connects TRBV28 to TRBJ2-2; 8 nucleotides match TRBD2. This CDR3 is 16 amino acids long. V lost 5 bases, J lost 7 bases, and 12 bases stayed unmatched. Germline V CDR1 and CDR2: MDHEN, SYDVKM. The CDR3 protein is CASSLPGLGVDGELFF. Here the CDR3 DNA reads TGTGCCAGCAGTCTACCGGGACTAGGGGTTGACGGGGAGCTGTTTTTT.

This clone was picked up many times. The CDR3 loop is CSVGDRGTDTQYF. The CDR3 nucleotides are TGCAGCGTTGGGGACAGGGGAACAGATACGCAGTATTTT. The V gene is TRBV29-1, the J gene TRBJ2-3; 10 bases match TRBD1. Losses at the gene ends were 4 bases for V and 3 bases for J; bases not matched to a gene: 1. Germline lookup yields CDR1 SQVTM and CDR2 ANQGSEA. The length of the CDR3 is 13 residues.

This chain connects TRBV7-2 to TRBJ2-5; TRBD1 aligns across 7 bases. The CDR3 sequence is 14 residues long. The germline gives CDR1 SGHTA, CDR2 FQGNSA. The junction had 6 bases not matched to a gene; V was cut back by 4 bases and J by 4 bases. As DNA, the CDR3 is TGTGCCAGCAGCTCACAACAGGGGAGAGAGACCCAGTACTTC. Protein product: CASSSQQGRETQYF.

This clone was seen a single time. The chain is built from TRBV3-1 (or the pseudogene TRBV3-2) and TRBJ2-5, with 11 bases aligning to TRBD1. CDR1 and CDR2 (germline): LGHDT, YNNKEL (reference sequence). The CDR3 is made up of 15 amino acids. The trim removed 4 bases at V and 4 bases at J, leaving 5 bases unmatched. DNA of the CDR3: TGTGCCAGCAGCCGCCGGACAGGGGGCGGAGAGACCCAGTACTTC. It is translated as CASSRRTGGGETQYF.

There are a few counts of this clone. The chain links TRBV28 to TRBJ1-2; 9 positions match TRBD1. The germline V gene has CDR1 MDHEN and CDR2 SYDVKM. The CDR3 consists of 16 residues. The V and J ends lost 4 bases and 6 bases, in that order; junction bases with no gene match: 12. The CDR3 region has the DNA TGTGCCAGCAGTTCTTACAGGGGGCAGGGAACTAATGGCTACACCTTC. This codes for CASSSYRGQGTNGYTF.

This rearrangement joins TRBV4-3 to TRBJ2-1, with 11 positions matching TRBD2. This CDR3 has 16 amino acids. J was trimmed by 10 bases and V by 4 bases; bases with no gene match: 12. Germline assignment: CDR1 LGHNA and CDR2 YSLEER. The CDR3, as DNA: TGCGCCAGCAGCCCCGAGGTAGCGGGAGGGCGGCGGGAGCAGTTCTTC. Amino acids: CASSPEVAGGRREQFF.

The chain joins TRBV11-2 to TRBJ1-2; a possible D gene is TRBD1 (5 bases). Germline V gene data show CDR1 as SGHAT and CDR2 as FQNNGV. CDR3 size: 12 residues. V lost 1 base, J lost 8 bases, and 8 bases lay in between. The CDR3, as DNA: TGTGCCAGCAGCTTAGGGGGGGAAGGCTACACCTTC. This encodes CASSLGGEGYTF.

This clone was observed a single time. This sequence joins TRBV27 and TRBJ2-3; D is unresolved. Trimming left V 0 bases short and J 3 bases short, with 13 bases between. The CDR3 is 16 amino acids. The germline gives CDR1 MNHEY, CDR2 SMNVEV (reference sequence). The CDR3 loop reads CASSLSVKTRTDTQYF. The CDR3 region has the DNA TGTGCCAGCAGTTTATCGGTAAAGACCAGGACAGATACGCAGTATTTT.

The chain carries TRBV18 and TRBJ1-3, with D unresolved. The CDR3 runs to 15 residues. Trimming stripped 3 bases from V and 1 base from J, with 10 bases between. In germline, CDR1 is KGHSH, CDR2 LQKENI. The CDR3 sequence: CASSPELRSGNTIYF. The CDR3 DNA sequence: TGTGCCAGCTCACCCGAACTTCGGTCTGGAAACACCATATATTTT.

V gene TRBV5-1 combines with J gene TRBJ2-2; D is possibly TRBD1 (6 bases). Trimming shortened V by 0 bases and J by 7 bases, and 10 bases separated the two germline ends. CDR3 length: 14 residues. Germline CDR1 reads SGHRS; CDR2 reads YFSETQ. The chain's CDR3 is CASSLAGGNGELFF. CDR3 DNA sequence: TGCGCCAGCAGCTTGGCTGGGGGCAACGGGGAGCTGTTTTTT.

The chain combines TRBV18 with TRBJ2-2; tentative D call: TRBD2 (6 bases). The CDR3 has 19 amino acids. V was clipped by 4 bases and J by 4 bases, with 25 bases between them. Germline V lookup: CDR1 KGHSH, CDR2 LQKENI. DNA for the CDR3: TGTGCCAGCTCACACTACGGGAGACTCACTACCAAAATCACCGGGGAGCTGTTTTTT. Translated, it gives CASSHYGRLTTKITGELFF.

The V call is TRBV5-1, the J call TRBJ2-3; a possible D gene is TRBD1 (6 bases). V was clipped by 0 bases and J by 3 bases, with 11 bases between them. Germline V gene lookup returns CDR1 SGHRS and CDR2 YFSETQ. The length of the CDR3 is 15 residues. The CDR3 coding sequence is TGCGCCAGCAGCTTGGTGGGGGCTGCAACAGATACGCAGTATTTT. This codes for CASSLVGAATDTQYF. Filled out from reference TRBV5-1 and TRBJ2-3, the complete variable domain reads KAGVTQTPRYLIKTRGQQVTLSCSPISGHRSVSWYQQTPGQGLQFLFEYFSETQRNKGNFPGRFSGRQFSNSRSEMNVSTLELGDSALYLCASSLVGAATDTQYFGPGTRLTVL.

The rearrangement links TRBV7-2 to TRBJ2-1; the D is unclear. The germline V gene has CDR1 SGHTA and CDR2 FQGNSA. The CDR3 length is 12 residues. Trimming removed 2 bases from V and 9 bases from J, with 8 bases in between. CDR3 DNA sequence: TGTGCCAGCAGCTTATTCGGTACTGAGCAGTTCTTC. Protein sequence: CASSLFGTEQFF. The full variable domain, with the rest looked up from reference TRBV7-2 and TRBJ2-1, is GAGVSQSPSNKVTEKGKDVELRCDPISGHTALYWYRQSLGQGLEFLIYFQGNSAPDKSGLPSDRFSAERTGGSVSTLTIQRTQQEDSAVYLCASSLFGTEQFFGPGTRLTVL.

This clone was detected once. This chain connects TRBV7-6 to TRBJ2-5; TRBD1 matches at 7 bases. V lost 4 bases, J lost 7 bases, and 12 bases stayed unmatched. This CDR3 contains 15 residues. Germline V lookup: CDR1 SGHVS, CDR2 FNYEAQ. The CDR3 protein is CASSSVTGQVGTQYF. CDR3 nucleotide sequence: TGTGCCAGCAGCTCTGTTACTGGACAGGTTGGGACCCAGTACTTC. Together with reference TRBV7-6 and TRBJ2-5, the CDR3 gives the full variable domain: GAGVSQSPRYKVTKRGQDVALRCDPISGHVSLYWYRQALGQGPEFLTYFNYEAQQDKSGLPNDRFSAERPEGSISTLTIQRTEQRDSAMYRCASSSVTGQVGTQYFGPGTRLLVL.

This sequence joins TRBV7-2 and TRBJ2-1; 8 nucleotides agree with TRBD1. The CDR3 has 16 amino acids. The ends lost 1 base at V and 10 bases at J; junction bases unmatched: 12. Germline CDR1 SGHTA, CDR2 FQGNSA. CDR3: CASSLVSGGVYTEQFF. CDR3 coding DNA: TGTGCCAGCAGCTTAGTTTCAGGGGGCGTTTACACGGAGCAGTTCTTC.